These 29 T cell receptor beta chains were sequenced from one sample in a study of OX40 agonist ivuxolimab in advanced cancers. Only in-frame clones appear in the TCRdb table, and some are missing; sequencing was by immunoSEQ multiplex PCR. The sample contains fewer than 45,000 clones, over 80% of which appear only once. This material consisted of CD4+ or CD8+ T cells sorted from blood, taken in a trial of the OX40 agonist ivuxolimab. The receptors derive from an adult with an advanced solid tumor such as melanoma, head and neck, liver or kidney cancer.

The J gene is TRBJ2-1, the V gene TRBV6-5; 8 nucleotides line up with TRBD2. Germline V lookup: CDR1 MNHEY, CDR2 SVGAGI. The CDR3 totals 14 residues. Trimming at V came to 8 bases and at J to 5 bases, leaving 8 bases not matched to a gene. CDR3 in DNA: TGTGCCAGCTGGCCGGGAGCGGGGGACAATGAGCAGTTCTTC. Translating it yields CASWPGAGDNEQFF.

V usage is TRBV13 and J usage is TRBJ2-1, with D unclear. The germline V and J ends were trimmed by 5 bases and 0 bases, with 14 bases remaining between them. The CDR3 sequence is 16 residues long. Per the germline V gene, CDR1 is PRHDT and CDR2 is FYEKMQ (reference sequence). CDR3 sequence (DNA): TGTGCCAGCAGCCCTCCTGGGTTGAGCTCCTACAATGAGCAGTTCTTC. Its translation is CASSPPGLSSYNEQFF.

This chain connects TRBV11-2 to TRBJ2-7, with TRBD1 identical over 11 bases. From germline, CDR1 is SGHAT and CDR2 FQNNGV. The V and J ends lost 4 bases and 2 bases, in that order; junction bases with no gene match: 4. This CDR3 has 15 residues. In nucleotides, the CDR3 is TGTGCCAGCAGCTGGCCGGGACAGGGGGCCTACGAGCAGTACTTC. Residues: CASSWPGQGAYEQYF.

The chain is built from TRBV14 and TRBJ2-5; 9 positions agree with TRBD2. Germline V lookup: CDR1 SGHDN, CDR2 FVKESK. The CDR3 runs 16 residues. Trimming at V came to 3 bases and at J to 11 bases, leaving 16 bases not matched to a gene. In nucleotides, the CDR3 is TGTGCCAGCAGCCAGCTAGCGGGGCTCGTAATAGGGGAGCAGTACTTC. As protein: CASSQLAGLVIGEQYF.

The V and J genes are TRBV6-4 and TRBJ1-1; D is unclear. Germline V gene sequence: CDR1 MRHNA, CDR2 SNTAGT. V lost 2 bases and J 9 bases, leaving 13 bases between the germline ends. The CDR3 loop spans 13 amino acids. Here the CDR3 DNA reads TGTGCCAGCAGTGACGGACCGGGAGATAAAGCTTTCTTT. Its translation is CASSDGPGDKAFF.

The rearrangement joins TRBV9 to TRBJ1-4; TRBD1 matches 8 bases. This CDR3 comprises 14 residues. The germline V gene encodes CDR1 SGDLS and CDR2 YYNGEE. Trimming took 4 bases from V and 8 from J; bases not matched to a gene: 7. CDR3 amino acids: CASSRPGGGEKLFF. The CDR3 bases are TGTGCCAGCAGCAGACCAGGGGGCGGCGAAAAACTGTTTTTT.

V is TRBV27 and J is TRBJ1-1, with TRBD1 matching 9 bases. This CDR3 spans 16 amino acids. The germline V gene encodes CDR1 MNHEY and CDR2 SMNVEV (reference sequence). V trimming: 5 bases; J trimming: 6 bases; junction bases outside the gene matches: 13. The DNA for the CDR3 is TGTGCCAGCAGTCCTTCCCCCACAGGGGGCGGCTCTGAAGCTTTCTTT. This gives the protein CASSPSPTGGGSEAFF.

V usage is TRBV7-2 and J usage is TRBJ1-5; TRBD1 might be the D (5 bases). Trimming pared 5 bases from V and 2 bases from J, leaving 10 bases between. Germline assignment: CDR1 SGHTA and CDR2 FQGNSA. The CDR3 runs to 14 residues. CDR3 loop: CASSSPGRNQPQHF. The CDR3 nucleotides are TGTGCCAGCAGCAGTCCGGGACGCAATCAGCCCCAGCATTTT. The full variable domain, with the rest looked up from reference TRBV7-2 and TRBJ1-5, is GAGVSQSPSNKVTEKGKDVELRCDPISGHTALYWYRQSLGQGLEFLIYFQGNSAPDKSGLPSDRFSAERTGGSVSTLTIQRTQQEDSAVYLCASSSPGRNQPQHFGDGTRLSIL.

The rearrangement joins TRBV19 to TRBJ2-5; 8 bases align to TRBD2. CDR3 size: 16 residues. Germline V gene lookup returns CDR1 LNHDA and CDR2 SQIVND (reference sequence). Losses at the gene ends were 2 bases for V and 4 bases for J; bases not matched to a gene: 9. CDR3 coding DNA: TGTGCCAGTAGTATAACCGGCACTAGCGGATCAGAGACCCAGTACTTC. Translation gives CASSITGTSGSETQYF. The full variable domain, completed using reference TRBV19 and TRBJ2-5, is DGGITQSPKYLFRKEGQNVTLSCEQNLNHDAMYWYRQDPGQGLRLIYYSQIVNDFQKGDIAEGYSVSREKKESFPLTVTSAQKNPTAFYLCASSITGTSGSETQYFGPGTRLLVL.

This sequence joins TRBV10-3 and TRBJ1-5; TRBD1 matches 9 bases. Germline V gives CDR1 ENHRY, CDR2 SYGVKD. The CDR3 is 20 amino acids. V lost 1 base, J lost 0 bases, and 13 bases stayed unmatched. The CDR3 here is CAISELVGTGIFYSNQPQHF. Here the CDR3 DNA reads TGTGCCATCAGTGAGTTGGTCGGGACAGGGATCTTTTATAGCAATCAGCCCCAGCATTTT.

Only a few counts were recorded for this clone. This rearrangement joins TRBV6-1 to TRBJ2-5; D is ambiguous. Germline V lookup: CDR1 MNHNS, CDR2 SASEGT. Trimming pared 0 bases from V and 7 bases from J, leaving 3 bases between. CDR3 length equals 11 residues. The CDR3 protein is CASSEATTQYF. The CDR3 DNA follows: TGTGCCAGCAGTGAAGCGACGACCCAGTACTTC.

This clone was seen only once. This chain links TRBV13 with TRBJ2-1; 8 bases map to TRBD2. The germline CDR1 and CDR2 sequences are PRHDT and FYEKMQ (reference sequence). V shed 5 bases, J shed 7 bases, and the junction held 13 bases outside the gene matches. The CDR3 spans 16 residues. The CDR3 reads CASSPEREKMSNEQFF. CDR3 coding DNA: TGTGCCAGCAGCCCCGAGCGGGAGAAAATGAGTAATGAGCAGTTCTTC.

This rearrangement joins TRBV5-1 to TRBJ2-3; 12 positions match TRBD2. V was clipped by 3 bases and J by 3 bases; unmatched bases: 2. The CDR3 is 15 amino acids. The germline gives CDR1 SGHRS, CDR2 YFSETQ. CDR3 protein: CASSYGTSGTDTQYF. Here the CDR3 DNA reads TGCGCCAGCAGCTATGGGACTAGCGGGACAGATACGCAGTATTTT. The variable domain in full, completed from reference TRBV5-1 and TRBJ2-3, reads KAGVTQTPRYLIKTRGQQVTLSCSPISGHRSVSWYQQTPGQGLQFLFEYFSETQRNKGNFPGRFSGRQFSNSRSEMNVSTLELGDSALYLCASSYGTSGTDTQYFGPGTRLTVL.

The CDR3 loop is CASSLGQGADYEQYF. The CDR3 DNA reads TGTGCCAGCAGCTTAGGGCAGGGGGCCGATTACGAGCAGTACTTC. The chain recombines TRBV7-9 with TRBJ2-5, with TRBD1 matching over 8 bases. The DNA end is more similar to TRBJ2-7, so the J call may be wrong. Germline V lookup: CDR1 SEHNR, CDR2 FQNEAQ (reference sequence). CDR3 length equals 15 residues.

This clone showed up just a few times. J is TRBJ2-2 and V is TRBV27; unclear D gene. V lost 5 bases and J lost 4, with 5 bases in between. Germline V gene lookup returns CDR1 MNHEY and CDR2 SMNVEV (reference sequence). The CDR3 is 12 residues long. The CDR3 loop reads CASSILTGELFF. CDR3 in DNA: TGTGCCAGCAGTATACTCACCGGGGAGCTGTTTTTT.

The chain employs TRBV14 and TRBJ2-7; no definite D call. The CDR3 loop spans 16 amino acids. Germline V gene data show CDR1 as SGHDN and CDR2 as FVKESK. Trimming pared 0 bases from V and 4 bases from J, leaving 16 bases between. CDR3 nucleotide sequence: TGTGCCAGCAGCCAAGAATCGCAGTCCTATCCATACGAGCAGTACTTC. Amino acid sequence: CASSQESQSYPYEQYF. Drawing the rest from reference TRBV14 and TRBJ2-7, the complete variable domain is EAGVTQFPSHSVIEKGQTVTLRCDPISGHDNLYWYRRVMGKEIKFLLHFVKESKQDESGMPNNRFLAERTGGTYSTLKVQPAELEDSGVYFCASSQESQSYPYEQYFGPGTRLTVT.

The rearrangement links TRBV6-5 to TRBJ2-7; D could derive from TRBD1 or TRBD2 (5 bases each). Per germline, CDR1 MNHEY and CDR2 SVGAGI. Between the trimmed V and J ends, which lost 2 bases and 3 bases, there was a span of 11 bases. This CDR3 region has 14 residues. CDR3 nucleotide sequence: TGTGCCAGCAGTTACGGGGGAGCGCACTACGAGCAGTACTTC. Its protein product is CASSYGGAHYEQYF.

The genes are TRBV19 and TRBJ2-6; the match to TRBD1 covers 8 bases. The germline CDR1 and CDR2 sequences are LNHDA and SQIVND (reference sequence). The ends lost 5 bases at V and 2 bases at J; junction bases unmatched: 8. The CDR3 is 17 amino acids. Written as DNA, the CDR3 is TGTGCCAGTAGTGGCCCCTCAGGGGGCACTGGGGCCAACGTCCTGACTTTC. Protein sequence: CASSGPSGGTGANVLTF.

This clone was observed a single time. The gene calls are TRBV5-1 and TRBJ2-6; the match to TRBD1 covers 8 bases. V lost 4 bases to trimming and J lost 0 bases; unmatched junction nucleotides: 3. CDR1 is SGHRS and CDR2 is YFSETQ in the germline V gene. The CDR3 length is 16 residues. DNA of the CDR3: TGCGCCAGCAGCGTCCAGGGGGCCTCTGGGGCCAACGTCCTGACTTTC. It encodes CASSVQGASGANVLTF. The full variable domain, completed using reference TRBV5-1 and TRBJ2-6, is KAGVTQTPRYLIKTRGQQVTLSCSPISGHRSVSWYQQTPGQGLQFLFEYFSETQRNKGNFPGRFSGRQFSNSRSEMNVSTLELGDSALYLCASSVQGASGANVLTFGAGSRLTVL.

V and J are TRBV18 and TRBJ2-1; D not resolved. Germline values: CDR1 KGHSH, CDR2 LQKENI. CDR3 size: 13 residues. The V and J ends lost 2 bases and 7 bases respectively, with 9 bases between them. The CDR3 DNA reads as TGTGCCAGCTCACCAAACCCTATTAATGAGCAGTTCTTC. Its translation: CASSPNPINEQFF.

V is TRBV7-9 and J is TRBJ1-3; D remains unclear. With 5 bases removed from V and 0 bases from J, the gap between germline ends came to 11 bases. The germline V gene encodes CDR1 SEHNR and CDR2 FQNEAQ (reference sequence). CDR3 length: 15 amino acids. The CDR3 protein is CASSLSGNSGNTIYF. In DNA form, the CDR3 reads TGTGCCAGCAGCCTATCGGGAAACTCTGGAAACACCATATATTTT.

The chain carries TRBV4-3 and TRBJ1-2, with 7 positions matching TRBD1. CDR3 size: 16 residues. Germline-derived CDR1 and CDR2 are LGHNA and YSLEER. Trimming took 0 bases from V and 4 from J; bases not matched to a gene: 8. The CDR3 reads CASSQDIRTGPYGYTF. The CDR3, as DNA: TGCGCCAGCAGCCAAGATATCAGGACAGGCCCCTATGGCTACACCTTC.

The chain employs TRBV6-6 and TRBJ2-7; D might be TRBD1 (6 bases). CDR1 is MNHNY, CDR2 SVGAGI, per germline (reference sequence). CDR3 length: 14 amino acids. V was cut by 2 bases and J by 6 bases, with 14 bases left in between. The CDR3 sequence is CASSYTYRDGEQYF. The CDR3, as DNA: TGTGCCAGCAGTTACACCTACAGGGATGGCGAGCAGTACTTC.

This clone appeared once. The CDR3 protein is CASSVAPQNTEAFF. CDR3 coding DNA: TGTGCCAGCAGCGTGGCGCCCCAGAACACTGAAGCTTTCTTT. The chain uses TRBV9 and TRBJ1-1; D unclear. The germline V and J ends were trimmed by 2 bases and 1 base, with 9 bases remaining between them. Germline V lookup: CDR1 SGDLS, CDR2 YYNGEE. The CDR3 is 14 amino acids.

The V call is TRBV10-3, the J call TRBJ2-5; maybe TRBD2 (6 bases). The V end was cut by 5 bases, the J end by 2 bases, with 9 bases between. Germline loops: CDR1 ENHRY, CDR2 SYGVKD. CDR3 length: 13 residues. Here the CDR3 DNA reads TGTGCCATCAGTCGGGGGTCTCAAGAGACCCAGTACTTC. It specifies CAISRGSQETQYF.

The DNA for the CDR3 is TGTGCCAGCAGTTTAATCAGGCAGGCCTTCTACGAGCAGTACTTC. Translating it yields CASSLIRQAFYEQYF. This rearrangement joins TRBV27 to TRBJ2-7; D ambiguous. V was clipped by 2 bases and J by 3 bases, with 14 bases between them. The CDR3 is made up of 15 amino acids. From germline, CDR1 is MNHEY and CDR2 SMNVEV (reference sequence).

The chain is built from TRBV11-2 and TRBJ2-4, with 8 bases fitting TRBD2. Germline loops: CDR1 SGHAT, CDR2 FQNNGV. This CDR3 is built from 17 residues. V lost 5 bases and J lost 0; bases outside the gene matches: 9. In DNA form, the CDR3 reads TGTGCCAGCAGCCCGCTGGGGCTAGCGGGAGCCAAAAACATTCAGTACTTC. This gives the protein CASSPLGLAGAKNIQYF.

The chain carries TRBV19 and TRBJ1-1; the D gene is possibly TRBD1 (6 bases). Germline lookup yields CDR1 LNHDA and CDR2 SQIVND (reference sequence). CDR3 size: 15 residues. V gave up 4 bases and J gave up 0 bases, with 12 bases separating them. The CDR3 here is CASSTGGWVNTEAFF. In DNA form, the CDR3 reads TGTGCCAGTAGTACCGGGGGCTGGGTGAACACTGAAGCTTTCTTT. The full variable domain, rest sourced from reference TRBV19 and TRBJ1-1, is DGGITQSPKYLFRKEGQNVTLSCEQNLNHDAMYWYRQDPGQGLRLIYYSQIVNDFQKGDIAEGYSVSREKKESFPLTVTSAQKNPTAFYLCASSTGGWVNTEAFFGQGTRLTVV.

This chain connects TRBV5-6 to TRBJ1-1, with D unresolved. CDR3 size: 14 residues. Per the germline V gene, CDR1 is SGHDT and CDR2 is YYEEEE. Trimming took off 1 base at V and 2 bases at J, with 9 bases between the two ends. The CDR3 loop is CASSLTAVNTEAFF. CDR3 nucleotides: TGTGCCAGCAGCTTGACAGCGGTAAACACTGAAGCTTTCTTT. The whole variable domain, remainder taken from reference TRBV5-6 and TRBJ1-1, is DAGVTQSPTHLIKTRGQQVTLRCSPKSGHDTVSWYQQALGQGPQFIFQYYEEEERQRGNFPDRFSGHQFPNYSSELNVNALLLGDSALYLCASSLTAVNTEAFFGQGTRLTVV.